The T cell receptor (beta chain) under discussion was sequenced for a study of blood T cell repertoires in COVID-19. About the research overall: T cells, B-cell-depleted T cells, or PBMCs provided the cDNA or gDNA that served as material.

Germline V gives CDR1 KGHSH, CDR2 LQKENI. This CDR3 is built from 13 residues. V lost 6 bases and J lost 11, with 19 bases in between. The assay was immunoSEQ multiplex PCR, and TCRdb's table has in-frame clones only and misses some. The data hold 130,000 to 150,000 clones, with 70% to 90% observed a single time. The TCR sequence derives from a human donor with acute or convalescent COVID-19. The donor label of this sample is uncertain. The sequencing input was peripheral blood. The chain carries TRBV18 and TRBJ1-1; D possibly corresponds to TRBD1 (5 bases). CDR3 sequence (DNA): TGTGCCAGCTCCCCCCGGGGGGGAGTCTCTGCTTTCTTT. The encoded protein is CASSPRGGVSAFF.